The TCR beta chain described here comes from a study of human T cells and chemical hapten exposure. TCRdb re-analysed the RACE reads in MiXCR, keeping a single row per CDR3 protein. Of just over 95,000 distinct CDR3 sequences detected, 25% to 35% appear once; the ten largest clones hold 10%. The time point is: patch test 3, about 24 weeks after DPC sensitization. Noted treatment: therapeutic diphenylcyclopropenone sensitization with weekly scalp DPC. Broader study findings: The formation of large CDR3 similarity clusters by expanded TCRs significantly exceeded that of controls.

This clonotype has just one count. Its antigen remains unknown. The source of this sequence is a man aged 35-49 years with alopecia areata. Some clones in this sample may be carry-over from other donors' samples. The source material was whole blood, sampled in connection with sensitization to the hapten diphenylcyclopropenone (DPC).

CDR3 amino acids: CASTPTGRNTEAFF. CDR3 sequence (DNA): TGTGCCAGCACCCCGACAGGTCGGAACACTGAAGCTTTCTTT. J is TRBJ1-1 and V is TRBV2; D might be TRBD1 (6 bases). The germline CDR1 and CDR2 sequences are SNHLY and FYNNEI. The CDR3 is made up of 14 amino acids. V gave up 7 bases and J gave up 1 base, with 13 bases separating them.